This is a list of T cell receptor beta chains from one sample in a study of blood T cell repertoires in COVID-19. Using immunoSEQ multiplex PCR, the repertoire was profiled, and TCRdb retains in-frame clones only, with some absent. This repertoire shows about 18,000 clones, roughly 93% found once; its top ten account for around 15%. Input material: peripheral blood. These receptors were collected from a human donor in a cohort sampled during active COVID-19. CDR3s include the opening cysteine and the closing phenylalanine or tryptophan. D genes are given only for firm matches. The size of a clone is reported for some rows only, either as once, few or many, or as a class for expanded clones.

v_gene	j_gene	abundance	d_gene	CDR3aa	CDR3nt
TRBV19	TRBJ1-3	.	.	CASSIKGQESF	TGTGCCAGTAGTATAAAGGGACAAGAAAGTTTT
TRBV10-3	TRBJ2-7	.	TRBD1	CATDRQGNRGEQYF	TGTGCCACCGACCGACAGGGAAATCGGGGAGAGCAGTACTTC
TRBV4-3	TRBJ1-4	.	TRBD1	CASSPGQGHEKLFF	TGCGCCAGCAGCCCGGGACAGGGCCACGAAAAACTGTTTTTT
TRBV5-4	TRBJ2-5	.	TRBD2	CASSLGPEGLAGVGTQYF	TGTGCCAGCAGCTTGGGTCCGGAGGGACTAGCGGGAGTTGGGACCCAGTACTTC
TRBV4-1	TRBJ1-1	.	.	CASSQVGYGQIKNTEAFF	TGCGCCAGCAGCCAAGTAGGGTACGGACAGATAAAGAACACTGAAGCTTTCTTT
TRBV7-2	TRBJ2-5	.	.	CASSLDVGGGGEETQYF	TGTGCCAGCAGCTTAGATGTAGGGGGGGGCGGGGAAGAGACCCAGTACTTC
TRBV5-1	TRBJ1-2	.	.	CASSLDGGAYGYTF	TGCGCCAGCAGCTTGGATGGGGGGGCCTATGGCTACACCTTC
TRBV11-3	TRBJ2-1	.	TRBD2	CASSLRAGDHNEQFF	TGTGCCAGCAGCTTACGAGCGGGAGACCACAATGAGCAGTTCTTC
TRBV19	TRBJ2-1	.	.	CASSIEHASYNEQFF	TGTGCCAGTAGTATAGAACATGCCTCCTACAATGAGCAGTTCTTC
TRBV28	TRBJ2-5	.	TRBD1	CASSFVGTGEEETQYF	TGTGCCAGCAGTTTCGTAGGGACAGGGGAGGAAGAGACCCAGTACTTC
TRBV27	TRBJ2-7	few	TRBD2	CASSPAGLAGGFGYEQYF	TGTGCCAGCAGTCCTGCGGGACTAGCGGGGGGGTTCGGATACGAGCAGTACTTC
TRBV12-3/TRBV12-4	TRBJ1-6	.	.	CASSLQGQGPLHF	TGTGCCAGCAGTTTACAGGGGCAGGGGCCCCTCCACTTT
TRBV6-5	TRBJ2-3	.	.	CASRRADTQYF	TGTGCCAGCAGGCGAGCAGATACGCAGTATTTT
TRBV18	TRBJ1-2	.	TRBD1	CASSRNTDSGGKAYGYTF	TGTGCCAGCTCACGTAATACTGATTCAGGGGGAAAGGCCTATGGCTACACCTTC
TRBV5-1	TRBJ1-1	.	.	CASSTGYTEAFF	TGCGCCAGCAGCACAGGGTACACTGAAGCTTTCTTT
TRBV7-2	TRBJ1-5	.	TRBD1	CASSLVAGGRQPQHF	TGTGCCAGCAGCTTAGTAGCAGGGGGCCGGCAGCCCCAGCATTTT
TRBV25-1	TRBJ1-1	.	.	CASRPLGANTEAFF	TGTGCCAGCAGGCCGCTGGGGGCAAACACTGAAGCTTTCTTT
TRBV7-8	TRBJ1-6	.	.	CASSSVPGTWAKESPLHF	TGTGCCAGCAGCTCAGTTCCGGGGACTTGGGCAAAGGAATCACCCCTCCACTTT
TRBV27	TRBJ1-6	.	.	CASSLFRAGRNNSPLHF	TGTGCCAGCAGTTTATTTCGGGCAGGGAGGAATAATTCACCCCTCCACTTT
TRBV20-1	TRBJ1-1	.	.	CSASDRLNTEAFF	TGCAGTGCTAGTGACAGGTTAAACACTGAAGCTTTCTTT
TRBV27	TRBJ2-7	.	TRBD1	CASSFTQPGTGDDEQYF	TGTGCCAGCAGTTTTACACAACCCGGGACAGGGGACGACGAGCAGTACTTC
TRBV11-2	TRBJ1-1	.	.	CASSLVASRAFF	TGTGCCAGCAGCTTAGTAGCCAGCCGAGCTTTCTTT
TRBV6-5	TRBJ1-5	.	.	CASGVEPGNNQPQHF	TGTGCCAGTGGAGTTGAACCAGGGAACAATCAGCCCCAGCATTTT
TRBV5-6	TRBJ1-2	.	TRBD1	CASSPDRETSFGYTF	TGTGCCAGCAGCCCGGACAGGGAAACCTCCTTTGGCTACACCTTC
TRBV4-3	TRBJ2-6	.	.	CASSRLRTARSGANVLTF	TGCGCCAGCAGCCGACTTAGGACAGCCCGCTCTGGGGCCAACGTCCTGACTTTC
TRBV6-2/TRBV6-3	TRBJ2-6	.	.	CASSTGRGGGSGANVLTF	TGTGCCAGCAGCACAGGAAGAGGGGGGGGCTCTGGGGCCAACGTCCTGACTTTC
TRBV6-6	TRBJ1-5	.	.	CASSYGTAPSNQPQHF	TGTGCCAGCAGTTACGGGACTGCTCCTAGCAATCAGCCCCAGCATTTT
TRBV7-8	TRBJ2-2	.	TRBD2	CASKSRGGRTGELFF	TGTGCCAGCAAATCACGGGGGGGGCGCACCGGGGAGCTGTTTTTT
TRBV4-3	TRBJ2-7	.	TRBD2	CASSQVRPSGTYEQYF	TGCGCCAGCAGCCAAGTCCGGCCTAGCGGGACCTACGAGCAGTACTTC
TRBV9	TRBJ1-1	.	.	CASSVKEGFMNTEAFF	TGTGCCAGCAGCGTAAAGGAGGGTTTTATGAACACTGAAGCTTTCTTT
TRBV5-4	TRBJ2-2	.	.	CASRGGDAGGITGELFF	TGTGCCAGCAGGGGCGGTGATGCAGGGGGGATCACCGGGGAGCTGTTTTTT
TRBV5-1	TRBJ2-2	.	TRBD2	CASSPLGQGTSEVGELFF	TGCGCCAGCAGCCCGCTCGGGCAGGGGACTAGCGAAGTCGGGGAGCTGTTTTTT
TRBV5-6	TRBJ2-3	.	.	CASRPTRNRADTQYF	TGTGCCAGCAGGCCAACTAGAAATCGTGCAGATACGCAGTATTTT
TRBV6-2/TRBV6-3	TRBJ2-1	.	TRBD2	CASSRSLTSGNWPFF	TGTGCCAGCAGCCGATCACTGACTAGCGGGAATTGGCCGTTCTTC
TRBV19	TRBJ1-2	.	TRBD1	CASSPGQWHGYTF	TGTGCCAGCTCACCGGGACAGTGGCATGGCTACACCTTC
TRBV18	TRBJ1-6	.	TRBD1	CASSPQTGDNSPLHF	TGTGCCAGCTCACCACAAACAGGGGATAATTCACCCCTCCACTTT
TRBV4-3	TRBJ1-1	.	.	CASSQGSGWATEAFF	TGCGCCAGCAGCCAAGGGTCGGGGTGGGCCACTGAAGCTTTCTTT
TRBV14	TRBJ2-3	.	.	CASSPLGLSTDTQYF	TGTGCCAGCAGCCCCCTGGGGCTTAGCACAGATACGCAGTATTTT
TRBV27	TRBJ2-7	once	.	CASSLGTNYEQYF	TGTGCCAGCAGTTTAGGGACAAACTACGAGCAGTACTTC
TRBV7-8	TRBJ1-4	.	.	CASSRGGLNEKLFF	TGTGCCAGCAGCCGTGGTGGGCTTAATGAAAAACTGTTTTTT
TRBV27	TRBJ2-1	.	TRBD2	CASRSRRLAGGGMINEQFF	TGTGCCAGCAGAAGCCGTAGACTAGCGGGAGGAGGTATGATCAATGAGCAGTTCTTC
TRBV5-1	TRBJ2-7	few	TRBD2	CASSLGGGRAAGEQYF	TGCGCCAGCAGCTTGGGCGGCGGGAGGGCCGCAGGCGAGCAGTACTTC
TRBV12-3/TRBV12-4	TRBJ1-1	.	.	CASSFSGNTEAFF	TGTGCCAGCAGTTTCTCAGGGAACACTGAAGCTTTCTTT
TRBV4-3	TRBJ2-1	.	.	CASSPGNNEQFF	TGCGCCAGCAGCCCGGGAAACAATGAGCAGTTCTTC
TRBV7-2	TRBJ2-5	.	.	CASSLGLQETQYF	TGTGCCAGCAGCTTAGGTCTTCAAGAGACCCAGTACTTC
TRBV24-1	TRBJ1-6	.	.	CATSDLSTPGGSPLHF	TGTGCCACCAGTGATTTGAGCACACCCGGCGGTTCACCCCTCCACTTT
TRBV6-1	TRBJ1-2	.	TRBD1	CASSEMTGGSGGYTF	TGTGCCAGCAGTGAAATGACAGGGGGTTCAGGAGGCTACACCTTC
TRBV3-1/TRBV3-2	TRBJ1-5	.	.	CASSQAPPRSNQPQHF	TGTGCCAGCAGCCAAGCTCCCCCACGGAGCAATCAGCCCCAGCATTTT
TRBV9	TRBJ2-4	once	TRBD2	CASSGAGAKNIQYF	TGTGCCAGCAGCGGAGCGGGGGCCAAAAACATTCAGTACTTC